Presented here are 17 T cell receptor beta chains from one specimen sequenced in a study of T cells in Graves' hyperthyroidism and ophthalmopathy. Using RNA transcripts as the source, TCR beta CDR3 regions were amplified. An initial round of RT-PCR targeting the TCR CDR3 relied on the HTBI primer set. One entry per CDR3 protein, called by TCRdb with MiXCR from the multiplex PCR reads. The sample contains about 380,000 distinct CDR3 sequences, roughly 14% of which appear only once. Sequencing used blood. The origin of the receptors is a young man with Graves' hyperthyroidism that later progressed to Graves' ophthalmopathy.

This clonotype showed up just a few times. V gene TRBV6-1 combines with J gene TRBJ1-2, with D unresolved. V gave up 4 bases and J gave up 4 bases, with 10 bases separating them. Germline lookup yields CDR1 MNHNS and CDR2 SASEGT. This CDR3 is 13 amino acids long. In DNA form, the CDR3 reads TGTGCCAGCAGTGCCTATGTTCGCTATGGCTACACCTTC. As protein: CASSAYVRYGYTF.

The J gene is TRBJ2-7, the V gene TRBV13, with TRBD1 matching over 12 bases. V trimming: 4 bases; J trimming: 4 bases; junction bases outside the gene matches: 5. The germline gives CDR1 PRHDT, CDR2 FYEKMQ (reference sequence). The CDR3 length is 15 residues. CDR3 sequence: CASSSRDRGQYEQYF. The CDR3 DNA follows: TGTGCCAGCAGCTCAAGGGACAGGGGGCAATACGAGCAGTACTTC.

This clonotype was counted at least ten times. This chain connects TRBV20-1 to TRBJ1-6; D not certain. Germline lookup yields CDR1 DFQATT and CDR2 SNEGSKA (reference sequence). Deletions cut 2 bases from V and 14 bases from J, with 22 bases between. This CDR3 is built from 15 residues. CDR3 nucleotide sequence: TGCAGTGCTAGAAAAATCGAAACACAAGTAAAATCCCTCCACTTT. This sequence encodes CSARKIETQVKSLHF.

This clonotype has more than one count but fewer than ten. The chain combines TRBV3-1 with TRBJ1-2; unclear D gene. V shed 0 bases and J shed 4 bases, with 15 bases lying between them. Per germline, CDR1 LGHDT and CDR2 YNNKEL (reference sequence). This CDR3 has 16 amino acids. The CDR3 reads CASSQDWRGRGYGYTF. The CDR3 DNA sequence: TGTGCCAGCAGCCAAGATTGGAGAGGGCGAGGCTATGGCTACACCTTC.

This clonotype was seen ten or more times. The CDR3 sequence is CASRTGIAYEQYF. For the CDR3, the DNA is TGTGCCAGCAGGACAGGGATCGCCTACGAGCAGTACTTC. This chain links TRBV6-1 with TRBJ2-7, with 7 bases that match TRBD1. Germline V lookup: CDR1 MNHNS, CDR2 SASEGT. The ends lost 6 bases at V and 2 bases at J; junction bases unmatched: 4. The CDR3 length is 13 residues.

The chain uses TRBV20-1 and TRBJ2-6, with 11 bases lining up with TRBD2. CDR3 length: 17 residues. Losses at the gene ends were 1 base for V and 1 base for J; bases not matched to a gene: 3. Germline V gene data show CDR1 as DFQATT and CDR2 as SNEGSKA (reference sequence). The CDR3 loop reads CSARVRLAGSGANVLTF. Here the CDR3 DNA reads TGCAGTGCTAGAGTGAGACTAGCGGGGTCTGGGGCCAACGTCCTGACTTTC.

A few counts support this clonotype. The CDR3 DNA sequence: TGTGCCAGCAGCCAGGGAGTAGGTTCACCCCTCCACTTT. Translated: CASSQGVGSPLHF. The V gene is TRBV7-9, the J gene TRBJ1-6; D is possibly TRBD1 (5 bases). Trimming cost V 5 bases and J 9 bases, with 11 bases left between them. The CDR3 length is 13 residues. Per the germline V gene, CDR1 is SEHNR and CDR2 is FQNEAQ (reference sequence). Supplemented by reference TRBV7-9 and TRBJ1-6, the full variable domain reads DTGVSQNPRHKITKRGQNVTFRCDPISEHNRLYWYRQTLGQGPEFLTYFQNEAQLEKSRLLSDRFSAERPKGSFSTLEIQRTEQGDSAMYLCASSQGVGSPLHFGNGTRLTVT.

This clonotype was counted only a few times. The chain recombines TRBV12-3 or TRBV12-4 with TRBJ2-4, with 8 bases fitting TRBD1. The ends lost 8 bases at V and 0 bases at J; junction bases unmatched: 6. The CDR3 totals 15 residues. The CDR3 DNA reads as TGTGCCAGCCGAGACAGGGGAATAGCCAAAAACATTCAGTACTTC. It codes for CASRDRGIAKNIQYF.

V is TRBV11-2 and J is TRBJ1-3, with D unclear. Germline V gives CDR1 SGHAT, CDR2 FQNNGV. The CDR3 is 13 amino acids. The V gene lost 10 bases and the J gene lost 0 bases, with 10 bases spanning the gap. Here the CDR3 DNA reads TGTGCCATAGGAGGTTCCTCTGGAAACACCATATATTTT. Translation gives CAIGGSSGNTIYF.

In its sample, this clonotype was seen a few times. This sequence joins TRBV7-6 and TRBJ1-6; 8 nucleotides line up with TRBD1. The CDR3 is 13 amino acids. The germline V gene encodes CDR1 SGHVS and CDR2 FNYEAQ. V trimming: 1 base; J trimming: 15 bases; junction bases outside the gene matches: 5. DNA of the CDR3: TGTGCCAGCAGCTTAGGGACAGGGTGGCACCTCCACTTT. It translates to CASSLGTGWHLHF.

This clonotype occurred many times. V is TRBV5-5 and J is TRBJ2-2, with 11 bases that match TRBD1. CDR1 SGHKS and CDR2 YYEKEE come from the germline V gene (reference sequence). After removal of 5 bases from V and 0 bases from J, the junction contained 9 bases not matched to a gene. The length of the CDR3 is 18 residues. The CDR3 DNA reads TGTGCCAGCAGACCCTCTTGGGACAGGGGGACGAACACCGGGGAGCTGTTTTTT. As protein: CASRPSWDRGTNTGELFF.

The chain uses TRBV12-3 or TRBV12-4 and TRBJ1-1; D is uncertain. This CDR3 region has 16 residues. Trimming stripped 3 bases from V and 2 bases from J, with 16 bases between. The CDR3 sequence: CASSLRARSGNTEAFF. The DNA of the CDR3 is TGTGCCAGCAGTTTGCGGGCCAGAAGTGGAAACACTGAAGCTTTCTTT.

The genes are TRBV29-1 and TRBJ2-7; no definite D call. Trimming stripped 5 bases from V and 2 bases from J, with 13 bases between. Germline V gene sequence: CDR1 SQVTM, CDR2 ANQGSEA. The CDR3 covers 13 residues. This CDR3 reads CSVTLVATYEQYF. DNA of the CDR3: TGCAGCGTTACCTTGGTTGCGACCTACGAGCAGTACTTC.

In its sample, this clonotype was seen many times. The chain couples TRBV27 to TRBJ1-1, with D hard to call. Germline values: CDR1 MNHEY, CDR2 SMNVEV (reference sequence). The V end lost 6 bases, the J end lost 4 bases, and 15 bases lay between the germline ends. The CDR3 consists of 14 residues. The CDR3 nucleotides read TGTGCCAGCAGCCCCACATCGTGGGGCACTGAAGCTTTCTTT. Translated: CASSPTSWGTEAFF.

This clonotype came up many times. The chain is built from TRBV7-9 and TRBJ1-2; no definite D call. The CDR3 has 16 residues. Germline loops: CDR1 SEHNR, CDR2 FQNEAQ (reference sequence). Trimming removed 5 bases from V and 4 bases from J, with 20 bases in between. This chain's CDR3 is CASSQQDLVAGYGYTF. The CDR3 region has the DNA TGTGCCAGCAGCCAACAAGATTTAGTTGCGGGCTATGGCTACACCTTC.

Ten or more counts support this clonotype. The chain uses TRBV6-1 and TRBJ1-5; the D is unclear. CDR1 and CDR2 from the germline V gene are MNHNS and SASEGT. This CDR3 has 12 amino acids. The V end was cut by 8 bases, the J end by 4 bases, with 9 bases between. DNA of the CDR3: TGTGCCAGCTATTCAGGTAATCAGCCCCAGCATTTT. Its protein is CASYSGNQPQHF.

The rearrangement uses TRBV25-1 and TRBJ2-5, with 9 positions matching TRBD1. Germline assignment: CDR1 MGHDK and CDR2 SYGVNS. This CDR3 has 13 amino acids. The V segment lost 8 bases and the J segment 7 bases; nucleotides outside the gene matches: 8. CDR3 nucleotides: TGTGCCAGCGGACAGGGGCATTTTTCGACCCAGTACTTC. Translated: CASGQGHFSTQYF. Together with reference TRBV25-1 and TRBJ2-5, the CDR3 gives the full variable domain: EADIYQTPRYLVIGTGKKITLECSQTMGHDKMYWYQQDPGMELHLIHYSYGVNSTEKGDLSSESTVSRIRTEHFPLTLESARPSHTSQYLCASGQGHFSTQYFGPGTRLLVL.